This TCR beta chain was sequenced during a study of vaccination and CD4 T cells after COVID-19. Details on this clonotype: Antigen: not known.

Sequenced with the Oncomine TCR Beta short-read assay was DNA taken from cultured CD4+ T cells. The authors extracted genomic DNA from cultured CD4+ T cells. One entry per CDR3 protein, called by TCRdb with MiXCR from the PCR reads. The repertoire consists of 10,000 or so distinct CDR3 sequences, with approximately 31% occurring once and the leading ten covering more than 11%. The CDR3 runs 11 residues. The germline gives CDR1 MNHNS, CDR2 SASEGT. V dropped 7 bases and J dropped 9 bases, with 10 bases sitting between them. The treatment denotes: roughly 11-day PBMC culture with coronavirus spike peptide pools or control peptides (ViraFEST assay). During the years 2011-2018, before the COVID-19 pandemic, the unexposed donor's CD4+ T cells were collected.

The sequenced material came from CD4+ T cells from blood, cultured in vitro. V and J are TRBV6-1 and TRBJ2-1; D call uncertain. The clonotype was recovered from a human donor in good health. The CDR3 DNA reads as TGTGCCAGCACAAGCTGGAGTGAGCAGTTCTTC. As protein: CASTSWSEQFF.